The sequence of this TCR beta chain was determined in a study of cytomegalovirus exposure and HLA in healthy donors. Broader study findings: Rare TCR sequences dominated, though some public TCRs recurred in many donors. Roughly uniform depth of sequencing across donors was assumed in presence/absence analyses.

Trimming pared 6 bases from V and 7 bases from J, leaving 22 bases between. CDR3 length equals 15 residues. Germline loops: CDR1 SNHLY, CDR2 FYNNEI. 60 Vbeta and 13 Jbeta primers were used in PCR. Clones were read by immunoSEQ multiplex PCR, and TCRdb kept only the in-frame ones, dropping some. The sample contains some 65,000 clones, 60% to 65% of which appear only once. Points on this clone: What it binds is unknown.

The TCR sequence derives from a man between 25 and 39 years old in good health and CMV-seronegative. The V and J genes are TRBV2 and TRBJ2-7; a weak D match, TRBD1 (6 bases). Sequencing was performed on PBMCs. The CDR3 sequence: CASRGTGTLWGEQYF. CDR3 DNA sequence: TGTGCCAGCAGGGGAACCGGGACACTTTGGGGAGAGCAGTACTTC.